The 19 T cell receptor beta chains listed next were all sequenced from one sample in a study of blood T cell repertoires in COVID-19. Assay used: immunoSEQ multiplex PCR; TCRdb lists only in-frame clones, some missing. This sample has approximately 150,000 clones; 93% occur once, and the top ten carry about 2%. The sequenced sample consisted of peripheral blood. These TCRs come from a woman in her sixties with COVID-19, enrolled during active disease.

V gene TRBV18 combines with J gene TRBJ2-3; possibly TRBD1 for D (5 bases). V shed 4 bases and J shed 2 bases, with 10 bases lying between them. There are 14 residues in the CDR3. Per germline, CDR1 KGHSH and CDR2 LQKENI. The CDR3 region is CASSRDSYTDTQYF. The CDR3 DNA follows: TGTGCCAGCTCACGAGACAGCTACACAGATACGCAGTATTTT.

The chain recombines TRBV5-1 with TRBJ1-3, with TRBD1 matching 12 bases. Germline-derived CDR1 and CDR2 are SGHRS and YFSETQ. Trimming removed 1 base from V and 4 bases from J; junction bases left unmatched: 6. There are 17 residues in the CDR3. In DNA, the CDR3 is TGCGCCAGCAGCTTGTCGCCGGGACAGGGGGCCGGAAACACCATATATTTT. This gives the protein CASSLSPGQGAGNTIYF.

The chain links TRBV4-3 to TRBJ2-2; TRBD2 matches 7 bases. Germline V gene sequence: CDR1 LGHNA, CDR2 YSLEER. This CDR3 contains 15 residues. Germline trimming cut 4 bases from V and 3 bases from J; bases unmatched to any gene: 5. The CDR3 bases are TGCGCCAGCAGCCGGGGACTAACTGACACCGGGGAGCTGTTTTTT. Translation gives CASSRGLTDTGELFF.

The V and J genes are TRBV27 and TRBJ1-2; D gene uncertain. The CDR3 covers 13 residues. The germline V gene encodes CDR1 MNHEY and CDR2 SMNVEV (reference sequence). V shed 6 bases and J shed 4 bases, with 12 bases lying between them. CDR3 bases: TGTGCCAGCAGGCTTGGACGGGGCTATGGCTACACCTTC. Translation: CASRLGRGYGYTF.

Of note for this clone: Distinct nucleotide sequences in the sample also encode this CDR3. The chain couples TRBV27 to TRBJ1-5; unclear D gene. Trimming left V 0 bases short and J 5 bases short, with 5 bases between. Germline V CDR1 and CDR2: MNHEY, SMNVEV (reference sequence). CDR3 length: 13 residues. The CDR3 coding sequence is TGTGCCAGCAGTTTATCCGGGGATCAGCCCCAGCATTTT. Its protein is CASSLSGDQPQHF.

The J gene is TRBJ2-3, the V gene TRBV5-1; TRBD2 matches at 9 bases. The length of the CDR3 is 14 residues. Germline V gene lookup returns CDR1 SGHRS and CDR2 YFSETQ. Trimming at V came to 7 bases and at J to 6 bases, leaving 9 bases not matched to a gene. The CDR3 nucleotides read TGCGCCAGCCGGAGGGCGGGGGGGGAGGATACGCAGTATTTT. It encodes CASRRAGGEDTQYF.

The CDR3 DNA reads TGTGCCAGCAGAAGAGGTAGCAATCAGCCCCAGCATTTT. Protein sequence: CASRRGSNQPQHF. The chain couples TRBV6-5 to TRBJ1-5; D ambiguous. V was trimmed by 6 bases and J by 0 bases, leaving 6 bases between them. CDR1 and CDR2 from the germline V gene are MNHEY and SVGAGI. The CDR3 totals 13 residues.

This clone was detected a few times. The junction does not match germline at one end; this may be a read error. The J gene is TRBJ1-6, the V gene TRBV7-7; D might be TRBD1 (6 bases). This CDR3 comprises 15 residues. CDR1 is SSHAT and CDR2 is FNYEAQ in the germline V gene (reference sequence). CDR3 sequence: CASSLDAGANSPLHF. The CDR3 DNA reads TGTGCTAGCAGCTTAGATGCAGGGGCGAATTCACCCCTCCACTTT.

The chain joins TRBV7-9 to TRBJ1-2; the D gene is possibly TRBD1 (5 bases). V lost 0 bases and J 4 bases, leaving 15 bases between the germline ends. Germline CDR1 SEHNR, CDR2 FQNEAQ (reference sequence). The CDR3 spans 16 residues. The chain's CDR3 is CASSLAQGSFFYGYTF. The DNA for the CDR3 is TGTGCCAGCAGCTTAGCCCAGGGTTCTTTCTTCTATGGCTACACCTTC.

This clone has more than one count but fewer than ten. V gene TRBV12-3 or TRBV12-4 combines with J gene TRBJ2-7; no clear D. Trimming took 3 bases from V and 2 from J, leaving 8 bases between them. The CDR3 is 13 residues long. CDR3 residues: CASSFNTPYEQYF. For the CDR3, the DNA is TGTGCCAGCAGTTTTAACACCCCCTACGAGCAGTACTTC.

The J gene is TRBJ2-1, the V gene TRBV9, with 12 bases matching TRBD2. The CDR3 is made up of 17 amino acids. V dropped 4 bases and J dropped 5; count of bases not matched to a gene: 10. Germline assignment: CDR1 SGDLS and CDR2 YYNGEE. The CDR3 reads CASSLRRTSGVDNEQFF. The CDR3 DNA reads TGTGCCAGCAGCCTGCGTCGGACTAGCGGGGTAGACAATGAGCAGTTCTTC.

This clone was recorded only once. This chain connects TRBV7-3 to TRBJ1-1, with D tentatively TRBD1 (5 bases). The CDR3 runs to 13 residues. Germline V CDR1 and CDR2: SGHTA, FQGTGA. V was cut by 5 bases and J by 0 bases, with 7 bases left in between. CDR3 bases: TGTGCCAGCAGCCGACAGCTGAACACTGAAGCTTTCTTT. Residues: CASSRQLNTEAFF.

This clone was seen just once. The chain carries TRBV5-1 and TRBJ1-5; TRBD1 agrees at 8 bases. In germline, CDR1 is SGHRS, CDR2 YFSETQ. The CDR3 spans 14 residues. V was clipped by 4 bases and J by 4 bases; unmatched bases: 4. The DNA for the CDR3 is TGCGCCAGCAGCACCGGGACAGGTAATCAGCCCCAGCATTTT. Its protein product is CASSTGTGNQPQHF.

This clone was seen a few times. The chain links TRBV11-3 to TRBJ2-1; D might be TRBD1 (5 bases). The CDR3 is 14 residues long. V gave up 5 bases and J gave up 5 bases, with 13 bases separating them. Germline V gene lookup returns CDR1 SGHNT and CDR2 YENEEA. CDR3 nucleotides: TGTGCCAGCAGCCGATCAGGGATTAACAATGAGCAGTTCTTC. Its protein product is CASSRSGINNEQFF.

This chain uses TRBV9 with TRBJ2-7; possibly TRBD2 for D (5 bases). V shed 5 bases and J shed 7 bases, with 7 bases lying between them. CDR1 is SGDLS, CDR2 YYNGEE, per germline. The CDR3 totals 10 residues. CDR3 loop: CASSGGEQYF. As DNA, the CDR3 is TGTGCCAGCAGTGGCGGGGAGCAGTACTTC.

This chain links TRBV18 with TRBJ1-1; 10 bases map to TRBD1. This CDR3 is built from 17 residues. Trimming took 1 base from V and 2 from J; bases not matched to a gene: 7. Per the germline V gene, CDR1 is KGHSH and CDR2 is LQKENI. This CDR3 is CASSPLGQGIINTEAFF. CDR3 nucleotide sequence: TGTGCCAGCTCACCACTGGGACAGGGGATCATAAACACTGAAGCTTTCTTT. Based on the CDR3 plus reference TRBV18 and TRBJ1-1, the full variable domain is NAGVMQNPRHLVRRRGQEARLRCSPMKGHSHVYWYRQLPEEGLKFMVYLQKENIIDESGMPKERFSAEFPKEGPSILRIQQVVRGDSAAYFCASSPLGQGIINTEAFFGQGTRLTVV.

This clone appeared a single time. The chain has TRBV4-3 and TRBJ2-3, with D possibly TRBD2 on 6 matching bases. Looked up from germline, CDR1 is LGHNA and CDR2 is YSLEER. The CDR3 length is 17 residues. V was trimmed by 0 bases and J by 1 base, leaving 14 bases between them. For the CDR3, the DNA is TGCGCCAGCAGCCAAGATTCGGGGGACCGCGGCACAGATACGCAGTATTTT. It is translated as CASSQDSGDRGTDTQYF.

V is TRBV6-5 and J is TRBJ1-1; 7 bases match TRBD1. CDR1 MNHEY and CDR2 SVGAGI come from the germline V gene. The CDR3 length is 14 residues. With V trimmed by 7 bases and J by 2 bases, 7 bases remained unmatched. DNA for the CDR3: TGTGCCAGCACCTGGGGACAGATCAACACTGAAGCTTTCTTT. This sequence encodes CASTWGQINTEAFF.

V is TRBV4-3 and J is TRBJ1-6, with no clear D. V dropped 1 base and J dropped 0 bases, with 7 bases sitting between them. The CDR3 has 16 residues. The V gene's germline CDR1 is LGHNA and CDR2 YSLEER. The CDR3 nucleotides read TGCGCCAGCAGCCAAGTTAGAAGCTCCTATAATTCACCCCTCCACTTT. It encodes CASSQVRSSYNSPLHF.